The 28 T cell receptor beta chains in this list originate from one sample, sequenced in a study of OX40 agonist ivuxolimab in advanced cancers. Library prep was done by the immunoSEQ multiplex PCR assay. The table was pulled from immuneACCESS by TCRdb, which kept in-frame rearrangements only. Such tables lose some clones; where checked, under half of the loss comes from unresolved V genes, and the rest has no known cause. This sample gives 35,000 to 45,000 clones in total; around 89% of them show up just once. The biggest ten clones account for roughly 13% of the sample. This specimen consisted of CD4+ or CD8+ T cells sorted from blood, obtained in a trial of the OX40 agonist ivuxolimab. The receptor set was obtained from an adult with an advanced solid tumor such as melanoma, head and neck, liver or kidney cancer.

The chain recombines TRBV5-1 with TRBJ2-7; 7 bases fit TRBD1. CDR1 is SGHRS and CDR2 is YFSETQ in the germline V gene. J lost 3 bases, V lost 3 bases, and 6 bases had no gene match. The CDR3 has 14 residues. CDR3 protein: CASSYTGVGYEQYF. DNA for the CDR3: TGCGCCAGCAGCTACACAGGGGTGGGCTACGAGCAGTACTTC.

The J gene is TRBJ2-1, the V gene TRBV19, with TRBD2 matching 8 bases. This CDR3 comprises 15 residues. Germline CDR1 LNHDA, CDR2 SQIVND (reference sequence). V shed 5 bases, J shed 0 bases, and the junction held 3 bases outside the gene matches. The CDR3 bases are TGTGCCAGTAGTTTCAGCGGGAGCTCCTACAATGAGCAGTTCTTC. Its protein is CASSFSGSSYNEQFF.

The chain has TRBV10-3 and TRBJ1-1, with D maybe TRBD1 (5 bases). The CDR3 totals 14 residues. Germline V gene lookup returns CDR1 ENHRY and CDR2 SYGVKD. V was cut by 3 bases and J by 1 base, with 9 bases left in between. Written as DNA, the CDR3 is TGTGCCATCAGTGACTCGGGGGGGAACACTGAAGCTTTCTTT. Translating it yields CAISDSGGNTEAFF.

The chain links TRBV7-3 to TRBJ1-5; D call uncertain. V was pared by 5 bases and J by 0 bases, with 20 bases between. This CDR3 is 18 amino acids long. Germline CDR1 reads SGHTA; CDR2 reads FQGTGA. Here the CDR3 reads CASSPSPVPPYSNQPQHF. The CDR3 bases are TGTGCCAGCAGCCCGTCGCCCGTGCCCCCGTATAGCAATCAGCCCCAGCATTTT.

V is TRBV9 and J is TRBJ2-7, with a possible D match to TRBD1 (6 bases). This CDR3 spans 14 amino acids. Germline V gives CDR1 SGDLS, CDR2 YYNGEE. V shed 4 bases and J shed 1 base, with 12 bases lying between them. CDR3 loop: CASSIAGESYEQYF. CDR3 nucleotides: TGTGCCAGCAGCATTGCAGGGGAATCCTACGAGCAGTACTTC.

The chain uses TRBV19 and TRBJ2-3, with D possibly TRBD1 on 6 matching bases. The CDR3 has 12 residues. The V end was cut by 5 bases, the J end by 6 bases, with 9 bases between. Germline V gives CDR1 LNHDA, CDR2 SQIVND (reference sequence). CDR3 residues: CASSLQGDTQYF. In DNA form, the CDR3 reads TGTGCCAGTAGTCTACAGGGTGATACGCAGTATTTT.

V usage is TRBV7-6 and J usage is TRBJ2-1; 12 bases fit TRBD2. Unmatched junction bases numbered 7, after V lost 0 bases and J lost 4 bases. This CDR3 contains 18 residues. Germline loops: CDR1 SGHVS, CDR2 FNYEAQ. Here the CDR3 reads CASSLAETSGSRYNEQFF. The CDR3 bases are TGTGCCAGCAGCTTAGCGGAGACTAGCGGGAGTCGGTACAATGAGCAGTTCTTC.

The chain employs TRBV11-1 and TRBJ2-1; 10 bases are a match to TRBD2. The germline V gene has CDR1 SGHAT and CDR2 FQDESV (reference sequence). The CDR3 extends over 15 amino acids. Losses at the gene ends were 5 bases for V and 8 bases for J; bases not matched to a gene: 9. As DNA, the CDR3 is TGTGCCAGCAGCGAAGGACTAGCGGAGGCGGATGAGCAGTTCTTC. Protein sequence: CASSEGLAEADEQFF. The variable domain in full, completed from reference TRBV11-1 and TRBJ2-1, reads EAEVAQSPRYKITEKSQAVAFWCDPISGHATLYWYRQILGQGPELLVQFQDESVVDDSQLPKDRFSAERLKGVDSTLKIQPAELGDSAMYLCASSEGLAEADEQFFGPGTRLTVL.

V and J are TRBV29-1 and TRBJ2-2, with D uncertain. The V end was cut by 4 bases, the J end by 3 bases, with 6 bases between. The CDR3 is made up of 12 amino acids. Germline V gene lookup returns CDR1 SQVTM and CDR2 ANQGSEA. The CDR3 sequence is CSVAWYTGELFF. The DNA for the CDR3 is TGCAGCGTTGCCTGGTACACCGGGGAGCTGTTTTTT.

The V and J genes are TRBV9 and TRBJ1-5, with 8 bases fitting TRBD1. Germline V lookup: CDR1 SGDLS, CDR2 YYNGEE. Trimming at V came to 3 bases and at J to 2 bases, leaving 7 bases not matched to a gene. The CDR3 has 16 residues. In DNA, the CDR3 is TGTGCCAGCAGCGCCTATGACAGGGGAGGCAATCAGCCCCAGCATTTT. Residues: CASSAYDRGGNQPQHF.

J is TRBJ1-2 and V is TRBV15; possibly TRBD1 for D (5 bases). The CDR3 runs to 15 residues. Trimming pared 4 bases from V and 2 bases from J, leaving 14 bases between. The germline V gene has CDR1 LNHNV and CDR2 YYDKDF (reference sequence). CDR3 sequence reads: CATSTVPGPNYGYTF. The CDR3 nucleotides read TGTGCCACCAGCACCGTGCCGGGACCCAACTATGGCTACACCTTC. The full variable domain, rest sourced from reference TRBV15 and TRBJ1-2, is DAMVIQNPRYQVTQFGKPVTLSCSQTLNHNVMYWYQQKSSQAPKLLFHYYDKDFNNEADTPDNFQSRRPNTSFCFLDIRSPGLGDTAMYLCATSTVPGPNYGYTFGSGTRLTVV.

This chain connects TRBV27 to TRBJ1-5; no reliable D call. The CDR3 consists of 13 residues. Germline CDR1 and CDR2: MNHEY and SMNVEV (reference sequence). Between the trimmed V and J ends, which lost 5 bases and 4 bases, there was a span of 9 bases. This chain's CDR3 is CASSEMGNQPQHF. The DNA for the CDR3 is TGTGCCAGCAGTGAAATGGGGAATCAGCCCCAGCATTTT.

The chain employs TRBV7-9 and TRBJ2-3; TRBD2 agrees at 10 bases. This CDR3 has 19 residues. The germline CDR1 and CDR2 sequences are SEHNR and FQNEAQ (reference sequence). V dropped 4 bases and J dropped 1; count of bases not matched to a gene: 14. CDR3 nucleotide sequence: TGTGCCAGCAGCTGGAGTAGCGGGAGGCCCCTTGCCCGCACAGATACGCAGTATTTT. Translating it yields CASSWSSGRPLARTDTQYF.

CDR3 loop: CAISESTNYNSPLHF. The CDR3 region has the DNA TGTGCCATCAGTGAGTCCACGAACTATAATTCACCCCTCCACTTT. V is TRBV10-3 and J is TRBJ1-6; D is unresolved. This CDR3 contains 15 residues. Germline V gene sequence: CDR1 ENHRY, CDR2 SYGVKD. V was cut by 0 bases and J by 3 bases, with 6 bases left in between.

CDR3 residues: CASSTRLAASGSYNEQFF. Here the CDR3 DNA reads TGTGCCAGTAGTACCCGGCTAGCGGCCTCCGGCTCCTACAATGAGCAGTTCTTC. The J gene is TRBJ2-1, the V gene TRBV19, with 7 bases aligning to TRBD2. Germline trimming cut 4 bases from V and 0 bases from J; bases unmatched to any gene: 12. This CDR3 comprises 18 residues. CDR1 and CDR2 (germline): LNHDA, SQIVND (reference sequence). The full variable domain, in which reference TRBV19 and TRBJ2-1 provide the parts outside the CDR3, is DGGITQSPKYLFRKEGQNVTLSCEQNLNHDAMYWYRQDPGQGLRLIYYSQIVNDFQKGDIAEGYSVSREKKESFPLTVTSAQKNPTAFYLCASSTRLAASGSYNEQFFGPGTRLTVL.

The genes are TRBV27 and TRBJ2-7; weak D call: TRBD2 (6 bases). Germline lookup yields CDR1 MNHEY and CDR2 SMNVEV (reference sequence). This CDR3 is 14 amino acids long. Trimming pared 3 bases from V and 0 bases from J, leaving 9 bases between. CDR3 region: CASSLTRLSYEQYF. In nucleotides, the CDR3 is TGTGCCAGCAGTTTGACTAGACTCTCCTACGAGCAGTACTTC.

This sequence joins TRBV10-3 and TRBJ2-7; TRBD2 aligns across 16 bases. The CDR3 consists of 14 residues. Trimming took 6 bases from V and 4 from J; bases not matched to a gene: 0. Per the germline V gene, CDR1 is ENHRY and CDR2 is SYGVKD. CDR3 protein: CAIRGLAGGYEQYF. The CDR3 DNA sequence: TGTGCCATCAGGGGACTAGCGGGGGGGTACGAGCAGTACTTC.

Concerning this clone itself: Other DNA sequences in this specimen translate into the identical CDR3. This chain links TRBV2 with TRBJ2-7; TRBD2 might be the D (5 bases). Trimming shortened V by 6 bases and J by 0 bases, and 9 bases separated the two germline ends. CDR3 size: 13 residues. Germline CDR1 SNHLY, CDR2 FYNNEI. The CDR3: CASRSGSSYEQYF. DNA for the CDR3: TGTGCCAGCAGGTCGGGGAGCTCCTACGAGCAGTACTTC.

The chain carries TRBV4-2 and TRBJ2-7; D may be TRBD1 (5 bases). The germline V gene encodes CDR1 LGHNA and CDR2 YNFKEQ. The CDR3 has 20 amino acids. With 0 bases removed from V and 0 bases from J, the gap between germline ends came to 24 bases. The CDR3 bases are TGTGCCAGCAGCCAAGATCTCACAGGCTCAAACTACCTGGGCTCCTACGAGCAGTACTTC. Translated: CASSQDLTGSNYLGSYEQYF.

This clone was picked up a small number of times. This chain joins TRBV27 and TRBJ2-3; 7 nucleotides agree with TRBD1. This CDR3 is 15 amino acids long. Germline trimming cut 7 bases from V and 0 bases from J; bases unmatched to any gene: 7. CDR1 is MNHEY and CDR2 is SMNVEV in the germline V gene (reference sequence). The CDR3 DNA reads as TGTGCCAGCACCTGGACAGGATCTAGCACAGATACGCAGTATTTT. Its translation: CASTWTGSSTDTQYF.

The V and J genes are TRBV19 and TRBJ2-7, with 9 bases identical to TRBD2. The J segment lost 3 bases and the V segment lost 5 bases, leaving 8 bases of the junction unmatched. Germline V gene data show CDR1 as LNHDA and CDR2 as SQIVND (reference sequence). The CDR3 spans 15 residues. The chain's CDR3 is CASSGPGLAGYEQYF. Written as DNA, the CDR3 is TGTGCCAGTAGTGGACCGGGACTAGCAGGCTACGAGCAGTACTTC.

The chain has TRBV28 and TRBJ2-1; the D is unclear. The CDR3 is 15 residues long. V lost 3 bases, J lost 3 bases, and 12 bases lay in between. Germline V CDR1 and CDR2: MDHEN, SYDVKM. The CDR3 protein is CASSFSVGNYNEQFF. The CDR3 nucleotides read TGTGCCAGCAGTTTTTCGGTAGGGAACTACAATGAGCAGTTCTTC.

This chain connects TRBV7-3 to TRBJ2-7; no clear D. The germline V and J ends were trimmed by 0 bases and 6 bases, with 12 bases remaining between them. The CDR3 contains 14 residues. Germline CDR1 reads SGHTA; CDR2 reads FQGTGA. Here the CDR3 reads CASSLTGPLGEQYF. DNA for the CDR3: TGTGCCAGCAGCTTAACGGGCCCTCTGGGCGAGCAGTACTTC.

This clone was picked up one time. Other DNA variants within this sample encode the same CDR3. The genes are TRBV5-4 and TRBJ2-7, with 9 bases identical to TRBD2. Germline CDR1 reads SGHNT; CDR2 reads YYREEE (reference sequence). V lost 1 base, J lost 2 bases, and 4 bases stayed unmatched. The length of the CDR3 is 15 residues. The CDR3 coding sequence is TGTGCCAGCAGCTTGTCTCTAGCGGGAACCTACGAGCAGTACTTC. Translated: CASSLSLAGTYEQYF.

The V gene is TRBV5-4, the J gene TRBJ2-7; a weak D match, TRBD1 (6 bases). V lost 4 bases and J lost 1, with 12 bases in between. Germline V gene lookup returns CDR1 SGHNT and CDR2 YYREEE (reference sequence). This CDR3 comprises 14 residues. CDR3 sequence (DNA): TGTGCCAGCAGCACCACCGGGACATCCTACGAGCAGTACTTC. It specifies CASSTTGTSYEQYF.

The chain has TRBV19 and TRBJ2-1, with D possibly matching TRBD1 (7 bases). Germline loops: CDR1 LNHDA, CDR2 SQIVND (reference sequence). This CDR3 has 15 amino acids. V lost 2 bases and J lost 6, with 14 bases in between. Here the CDR3 reads CASSILEGAGNEQFF. The CDR3 region has the DNA TGTGCCAGTAGTATATTGGAGGGGGCTGGCAATGAGCAGTTCTTC.

The chain links TRBV6-1 to TRBJ2-7; 13 nucleotides line up with TRBD2. The germline V gene encodes CDR1 MNHNS and CDR2 SASEGT. The CDR3 runs 15 residues. Losses at the gene ends were 4 bases for V and 2 bases for J; bases not matched to a gene: 2. The CDR3 region is CASSGLAGGPYEQYF. The CDR3 nucleotides are TGTGCCAGCAGTGGACTAGCGGGAGGACCCTACGAGCAGTACTTC.

The chain joins TRBV4-1 to TRBJ2-7, with 8 bases that match TRBD2. CDR1 is MGHRA, CDR2 YSYEKL, per germline. V lost 2 bases to trimming and J lost 3 bases; unmatched junction nucleotides: 12. The CDR3 spans 17 residues. The CDR3 DNA sequence: TGCGCCAGCAGCCAAATCCTAGCGGGCGAGCGAAACTACGAGCAGTACTTC. As protein: CASSQILAGERNYEQYF.